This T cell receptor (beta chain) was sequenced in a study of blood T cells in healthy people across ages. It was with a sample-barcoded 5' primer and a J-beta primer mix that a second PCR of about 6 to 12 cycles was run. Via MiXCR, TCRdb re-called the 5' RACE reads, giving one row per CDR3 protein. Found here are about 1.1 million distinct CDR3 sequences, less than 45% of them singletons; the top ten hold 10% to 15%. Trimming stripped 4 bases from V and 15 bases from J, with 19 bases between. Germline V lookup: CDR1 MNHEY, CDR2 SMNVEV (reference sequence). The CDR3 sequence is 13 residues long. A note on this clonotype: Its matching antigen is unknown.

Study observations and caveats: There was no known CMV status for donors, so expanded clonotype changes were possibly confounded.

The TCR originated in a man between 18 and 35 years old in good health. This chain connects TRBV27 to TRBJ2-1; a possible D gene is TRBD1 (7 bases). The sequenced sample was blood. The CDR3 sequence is CASSSIPGGLTFF. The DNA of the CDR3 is TGTGCCAGCAGTTCTATTCCAGGGGGACTTACGTTCTTC.